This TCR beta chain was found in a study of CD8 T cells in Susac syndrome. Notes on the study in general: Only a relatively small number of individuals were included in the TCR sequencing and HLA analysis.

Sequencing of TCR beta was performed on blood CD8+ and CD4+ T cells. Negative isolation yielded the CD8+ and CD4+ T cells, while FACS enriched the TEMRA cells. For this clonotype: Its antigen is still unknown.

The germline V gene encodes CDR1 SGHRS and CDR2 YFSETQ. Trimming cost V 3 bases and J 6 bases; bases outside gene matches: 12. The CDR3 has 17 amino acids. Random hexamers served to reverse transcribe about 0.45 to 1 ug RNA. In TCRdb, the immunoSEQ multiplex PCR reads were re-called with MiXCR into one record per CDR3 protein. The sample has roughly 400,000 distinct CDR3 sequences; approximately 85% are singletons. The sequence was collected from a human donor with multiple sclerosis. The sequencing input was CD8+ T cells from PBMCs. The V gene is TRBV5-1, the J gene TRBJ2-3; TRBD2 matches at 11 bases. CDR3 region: CASSSGLAGGPSDTQYF. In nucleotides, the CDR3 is TGCGCCAGCAGCTCTGGGTTAGCGGGAGGGCCCTCGGATACGCAGTATTTT. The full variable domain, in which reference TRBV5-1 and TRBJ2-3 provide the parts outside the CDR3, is KAGVTQTPRYLIKTRGQQVTLSCSPISGHRSVSWYQQTPGQGLQFLFEYFSETQRNKGNFPGRFSGRQFSNSRSEMNVSTLELGDSALYLCASSSGLAGGPSDTQYFGPGTRLTVL.